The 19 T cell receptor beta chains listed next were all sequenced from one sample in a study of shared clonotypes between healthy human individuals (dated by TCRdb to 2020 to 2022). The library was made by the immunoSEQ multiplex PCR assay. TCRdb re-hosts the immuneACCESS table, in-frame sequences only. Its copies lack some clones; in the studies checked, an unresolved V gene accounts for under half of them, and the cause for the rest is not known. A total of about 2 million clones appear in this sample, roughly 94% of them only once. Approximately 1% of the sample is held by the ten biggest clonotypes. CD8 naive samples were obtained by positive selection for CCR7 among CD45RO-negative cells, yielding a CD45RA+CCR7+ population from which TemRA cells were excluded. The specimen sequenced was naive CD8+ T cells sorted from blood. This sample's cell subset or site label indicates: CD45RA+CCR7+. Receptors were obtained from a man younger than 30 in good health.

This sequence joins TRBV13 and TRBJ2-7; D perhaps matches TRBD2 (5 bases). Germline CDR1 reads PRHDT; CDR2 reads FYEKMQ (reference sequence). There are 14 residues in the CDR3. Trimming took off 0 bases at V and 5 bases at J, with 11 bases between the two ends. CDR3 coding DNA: TGTGCCAGCAGCTTAGGCCCTAGGAGGAACGAGCAGTACTTC. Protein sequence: CASSLGPRRNEQYF.

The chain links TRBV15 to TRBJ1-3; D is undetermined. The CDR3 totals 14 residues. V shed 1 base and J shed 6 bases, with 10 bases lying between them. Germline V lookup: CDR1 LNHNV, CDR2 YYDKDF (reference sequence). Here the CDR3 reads CATSRGPPENTIYF. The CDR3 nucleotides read TGTGCCACCAGCAGAGGACCCCCCGAAAACACCATATATTTT.

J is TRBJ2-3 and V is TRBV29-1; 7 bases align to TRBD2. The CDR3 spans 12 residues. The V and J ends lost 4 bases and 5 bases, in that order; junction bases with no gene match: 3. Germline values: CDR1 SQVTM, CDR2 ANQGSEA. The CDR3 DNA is TGCAGCGTTGTAGTAGCGGGAGATACGCAGTATTTT. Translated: CSVVVAGDTQYF.

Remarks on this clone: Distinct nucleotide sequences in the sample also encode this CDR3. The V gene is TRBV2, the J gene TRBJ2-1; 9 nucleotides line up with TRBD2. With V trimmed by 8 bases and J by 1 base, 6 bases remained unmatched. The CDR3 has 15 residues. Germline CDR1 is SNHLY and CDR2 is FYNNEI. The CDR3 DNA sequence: TGTGCCAGCTCCCCTAGCGGGACATCCTACAATGAGCAGTTCTTC. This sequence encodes CASSPSGTSYNEQFF.

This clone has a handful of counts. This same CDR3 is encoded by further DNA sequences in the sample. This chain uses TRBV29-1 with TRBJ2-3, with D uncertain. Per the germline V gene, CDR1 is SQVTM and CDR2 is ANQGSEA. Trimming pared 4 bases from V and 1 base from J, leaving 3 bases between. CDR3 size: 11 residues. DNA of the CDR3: TGCAGCGTTGGGGGCACAGATACGCAGTATTTT. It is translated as CSVGGTDTQYF.

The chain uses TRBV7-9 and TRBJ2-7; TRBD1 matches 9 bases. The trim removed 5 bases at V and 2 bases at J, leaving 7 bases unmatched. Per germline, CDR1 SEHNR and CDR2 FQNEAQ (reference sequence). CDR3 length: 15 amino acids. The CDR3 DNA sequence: TGTGCCAGCAGCCAAACCCGGACAGGGGCCTACGAGCAGTACTTC. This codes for CASSQTRTGAYEQYF.

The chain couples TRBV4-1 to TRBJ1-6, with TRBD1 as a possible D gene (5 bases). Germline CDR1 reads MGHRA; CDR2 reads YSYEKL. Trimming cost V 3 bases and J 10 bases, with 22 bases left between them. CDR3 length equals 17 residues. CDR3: CASSQADSGLVPSPLHF. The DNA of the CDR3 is TGCGCCAGCAGCCAGGCCGACTCAGGGTTAGTCCCCTCACCCCTCCACTTT.

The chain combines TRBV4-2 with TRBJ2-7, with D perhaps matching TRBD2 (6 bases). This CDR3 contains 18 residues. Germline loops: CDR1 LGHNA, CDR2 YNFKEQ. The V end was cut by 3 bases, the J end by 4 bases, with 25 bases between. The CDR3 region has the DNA TGTGCCAGCAGCCAGGATCTATCCCAAGAGGGACTTACTTACGAGCAGTACTTC. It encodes CASSQDLSQEGLTYEQYF.

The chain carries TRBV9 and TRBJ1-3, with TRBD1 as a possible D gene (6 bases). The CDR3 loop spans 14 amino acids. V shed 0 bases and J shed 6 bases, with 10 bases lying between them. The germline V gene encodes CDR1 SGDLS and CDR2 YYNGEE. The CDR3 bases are TGTGCCAGCAGCGTAGCGGCAGGGGAAAACACCATATATTTT. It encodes CASSVAAGENTIYF. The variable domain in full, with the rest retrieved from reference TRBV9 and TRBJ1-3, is DSGVTQTPKHLITATGQRVTLRCSPRSGDLSVYWYQQSLDQGLQFLIQYYNGEERAKGNILERFSAQQFPDLHSELNLSSLELGDSALYFCASSVAAGENTIYFGEGSWLTVV.

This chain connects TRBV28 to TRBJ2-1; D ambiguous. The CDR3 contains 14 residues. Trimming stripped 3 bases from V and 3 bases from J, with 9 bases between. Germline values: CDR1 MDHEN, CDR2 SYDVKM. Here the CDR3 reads CASSFLTNYNEQFF. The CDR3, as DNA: TGTGCCAGCAGTTTTTTGACGAACTACAATGAGCAGTTCTTC.

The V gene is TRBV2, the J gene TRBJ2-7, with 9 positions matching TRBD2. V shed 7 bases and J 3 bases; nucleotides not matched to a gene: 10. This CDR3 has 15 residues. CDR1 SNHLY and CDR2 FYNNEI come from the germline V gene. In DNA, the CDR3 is TGTGCCAGCACCATAGCGGGAGAGGGGTACTACGAGCAGTACTTC. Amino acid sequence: CASTIAGEGYYEQYF.

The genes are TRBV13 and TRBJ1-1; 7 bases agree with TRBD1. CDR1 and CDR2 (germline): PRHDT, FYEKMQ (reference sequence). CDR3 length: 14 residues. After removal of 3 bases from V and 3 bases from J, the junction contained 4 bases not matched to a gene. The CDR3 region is CASSLEQGYTEAFF. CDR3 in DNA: TGTGCCAGCAGCTTGGAACAGGGGTACACTGAAGCTTTCTTT.

The DNA of the CDR3 is TGTGCCAGTAACCCGGACAGGGAGGGCAATCAGCCCCAGCATTTT. Translating gives CASNPDREGNQPQHF. J is TRBJ1-5 and V is TRBV19; 8 bases are a match to TRBD1. The ends lost 7 bases at V and 2 bases at J; junction bases unmatched: 7. CDR1 is LNHDA and CDR2 is SQIVND in the germline V gene (reference sequence). The CDR3 sequence is 15 residues long.

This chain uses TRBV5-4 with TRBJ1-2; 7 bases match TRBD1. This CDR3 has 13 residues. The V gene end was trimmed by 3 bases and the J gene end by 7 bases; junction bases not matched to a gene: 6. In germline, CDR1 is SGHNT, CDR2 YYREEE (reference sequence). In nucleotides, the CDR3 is TGTGCCAGCAGCTCCCCGACAGGGACTGGCTACACCTTC. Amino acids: CASSSPTGTGYTF.

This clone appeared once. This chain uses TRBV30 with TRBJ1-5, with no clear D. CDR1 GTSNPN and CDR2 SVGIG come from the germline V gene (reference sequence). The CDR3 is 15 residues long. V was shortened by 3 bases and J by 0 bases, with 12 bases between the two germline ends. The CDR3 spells CAWRPNLYSNQPQHF. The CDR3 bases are TGTGCCTGGAGACCGAACTTGTATAGCAATCAGCCCCAGCATTTT.

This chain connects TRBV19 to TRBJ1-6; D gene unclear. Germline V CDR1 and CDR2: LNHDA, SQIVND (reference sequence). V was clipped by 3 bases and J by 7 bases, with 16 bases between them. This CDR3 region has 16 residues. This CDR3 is CASSMGNLFSNSPLHF. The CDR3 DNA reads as TGTGCCAGTAGTATGGGGAACCTATTCTCCAATTCACCCCTCCACTTT.

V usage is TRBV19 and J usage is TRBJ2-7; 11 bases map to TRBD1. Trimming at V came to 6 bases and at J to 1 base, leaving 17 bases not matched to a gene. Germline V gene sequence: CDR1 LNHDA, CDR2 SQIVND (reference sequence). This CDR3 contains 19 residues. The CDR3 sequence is CASSLSWDRGFGASYEQYF. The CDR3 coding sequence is TGTGCCAGTAGCTTGTCCTGGGACAGGGGGTTCGGGGCATCCTACGAGCAGTACTTC. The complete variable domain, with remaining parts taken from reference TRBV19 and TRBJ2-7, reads DGGITQSPKYLFRKEGQNVTLSCEQNLNHDAMYWYRQDPGQGLRLIYYSQIVNDFQKGDIAEGYSVSREKKESFPLTVTSAQKNPTAFYLCASSLSWDRGFGASYEQYFGPGTRLTVT.

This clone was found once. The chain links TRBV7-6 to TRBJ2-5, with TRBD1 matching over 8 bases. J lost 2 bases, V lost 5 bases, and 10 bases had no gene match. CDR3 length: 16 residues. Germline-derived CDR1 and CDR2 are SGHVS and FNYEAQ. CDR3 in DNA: TGTGCCAGCAGCCCCTTCCCGGGACAGGCACAAGAGACCCAGTACTTC. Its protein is CASSPFPGQAQETQYF.

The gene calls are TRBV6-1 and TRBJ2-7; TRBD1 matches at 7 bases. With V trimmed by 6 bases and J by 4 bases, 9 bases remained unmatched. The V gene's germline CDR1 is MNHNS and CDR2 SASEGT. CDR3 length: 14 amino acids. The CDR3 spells CASSLGQAIYEQYF. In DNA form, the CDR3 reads TGTGCCAGCAGCCTTGGACAGGCGATATACGAGCAGTACTTC.